What follows are 30 T cell receptor beta chains derived from one specimen sequenced in a study of blood T cell repertoires in COVID-19. Only in-frame clones appear in the TCRdb table, and some are missing; sequencing was by immunoSEQ multiplex PCR. Among around 190,000 clones listed, roughly 80% were seen once. Sequencing was performed on peripheral blood. All receptors come from a woman aged 40 to 50 with COVID-19, enrolled during active disease.

This clone was observed once. The genes are TRBV19 and TRBJ2-6; D call uncertain. Germline assignment: CDR1 LNHDA and CDR2 SQIVND (reference sequence). This CDR3 comprises 15 residues. V gave up 5 bases and J gave up 0 bases, with 8 bases separating them. DNA for the CDR3: TGTGCCAGTAGTGTTGACAACTCTGGGGCCAACGTCCTGACTTTC. This codes for CASSVDNSGANVLTF.

In its sample, this clone was seen once. This chain uses TRBV5-8 with TRBJ1-5, with D perhaps matching TRBD1 (6 bases). The CDR3 has 13 residues. Trimming shortened V by 5 bases and J by 7 bases, and 13 bases separated the two germline ends. CDR1 is SGHTS, CDR2 YDEGEE, per germline. The chain's CDR3 is CASSFPGAQPQHF. The DNA of the CDR3 is TGTGCCAGCAGTTTTCCAGGGGCGCAGCCCCAGCATTTT.

The chain has TRBV7-8 and TRBJ2-5, with TRBD2 matching over 10 bases. There are 15 residues in the CDR3. Trimming took 5 bases from V and 4 from J; bases not matched to a gene: 7. Germline V CDR1 and CDR2: SGHVS, FQNEAQ. CDR3 sequence reads: CASSPKPSGGETQYF. The CDR3, as DNA: TGTGCCAGCAGCCCGAAGCCTAGCGGGGGAGAGACCCAGTACTTC.

The J gene is TRBJ2-7, the V gene TRBV19, with 11 positions matching TRBD2. V dropped 6 bases and J dropped 4; count of bases not matched to a gene: 8. This CDR3 spans 15 amino acids. Germline CDR1 is LNHDA and CDR2 is SQIVND (reference sequence). As DNA, the CDR3 is TGTGCCAGTAGGGCTACTAGCGGGAGTTTATACGAGCAGTACTTC. It codes for CASRATSGSLYEQYF.

This chain links TRBV9 with TRBJ1-1; no firm D call. Trimming removed 0 bases at V and 4 bases at J, with 10 bases between. Germline V gene lookup returns CDR1 SGDLS and CDR2 YYNGEE. The CDR3 runs to 14 residues. The DNA of the CDR3 is TGTGCCAGCAGCGTAGGAATTCGGGTCACTGAAGCTTTCTTT. Protein product: CASSVGIRVTEAFF. The whole variable domain, remainder taken from reference TRBV9 and TRBJ1-1, is DSGVTQTPKHLITATGQRVTLRCSPRSGDLSVYWYQQSLDQGLQFLIQYYNGEERAKGNILERFSAQQFPDLHSELNLSSLELGDSALYFCASSVGIRVTEAFFGQGTRLTVV.

This chain connects TRBV30 to TRBJ1-5; 9 nucleotides match TRBD1. CDR3 size: 14 residues. Germline V gives CDR1 GTSNPN, CDR2 SVGIG (reference sequence). V gave up 2 bases and J gave up 4 bases; unmatched junction bases: 3. The CDR3 sequence is CAWSLGTGNQPQHF. In nucleotides, the CDR3 is TGTGCCTGGAGTCTTGGGACAGGGAATCAGCCCCAGCATTTT.

This chain joins TRBV5-8 and TRBJ2-1; a possible D gene is TRBD1 (5 bases). There are 15 residues in the CDR3. V was pared by 8 bases and J by 1 base, with 16 bases between. The germline CDR1 and CDR2 sequences are SGHTS and YDEGEE. This CDR3 reads CASWQGSGSYNEQFF. CDR3 nucleotides: TGTGCCAGTTGGCAGGGTTCAGGGTCCTACAATGAGCAGTTCTTC. The variable domain in full, with the rest retrieved from reference TRBV5-8 and TRBJ2-1, is EAGVTQSPTHLIKTRGQQATLRCSPISGHTSVYWYQQALGLGLQFLLWYDEGEERNRGNFPPRFSGRQFPNYSSELNVNALELEDSALYLCASWQGSGSYNEQFFGPGTRLTVL.

The chain joins TRBV25-1 to TRBJ2-1, with a tentative D call TRBD1 (5 bases). V lost 3 bases and J lost 7, with 19 bases in between. The germline V gene has CDR1 MGHDK and CDR2 SYGVNS. This CDR3 has 16 residues. CDR3 coding DNA: TGTGCCAGCAGTGAGCCTGGGGCCCTGGTAGGGAATGAGCAGTTCTTC. Its translation: CASSEPGALVGNEQFF.

This clone was seen only once. The rearrangement links TRBV29-1 to TRBJ2-2; D may be TRBD2 (5 bases). The CDR3 runs to 14 residues. The germline CDR1 and CDR2 sequences are SQVTM and ANQGSEA. The germline V and J ends were trimmed by 7 bases and 5 bases, with 17 bases remaining between them. The CDR3 is CSALTRRNTGELFF. CDR3 nucleotides: TGCAGCGCCCTGACCCGGAGGAATACCGGGGAGCTGTTTTTT.

The chain joins TRBV2 to TRBJ1-4; 7 bases agree with TRBD1. The germline CDR1 and CDR2 sequences are SNHLY and FYNNEI. CDR3 length: 13 residues. The V and J ends lost 5 bases and 4 bases, in that order; junction bases with no gene match: 1. The CDR3 DNA sequence: TGTGCCAGCAGTTGGGACAGTAATGAAAAACTGTTTTTT. Its translation is CASSWDSNEKLFF.

The chain has TRBV3-1 (or the pseudogene TRBV3-2) and TRBJ1-4; D gene unclear. The CDR3 spans 16 residues. The V gene lost 0 bases and the J gene lost 7 bases, with 15 bases spanning the gap. The germline V gene encodes CDR1 LGHDT and CDR2 YNNKEL (reference sequence). CDR3: CASSQDTARLGEKLFF. The CDR3 DNA reads TGTGCCAGCAGCCAAGACACAGCAAGGCTTGGTGAAAAACTGTTTTTT.

This clone occurred once. The gene calls are TRBV29-1 and TRBJ2-5, with TRBD2 matching over 8 bases. CDR3 length equals 14 residues. Unmatched junction bases numbered 7, after V lost 5 bases and J lost 2 bases. Germline CDR1 is SQVTM and CDR2 is ANQGSEA. This chain's CDR3 is CSVISGELQETQYF. The CDR3 nucleotides read TGCAGCGTTATTAGCGGGGAATTGCAAGAGACCCAGTACTTC.

This chain joins TRBV6-5 and TRBJ2-5; TRBD1 matches 8 bases. V lost 6 bases, J lost 5 bases, and 5 bases stayed unmatched. The CDR3 is 13 residues long. CDR1 and CDR2 from the germline V gene are MNHEY and SVGAGI. CDR3 DNA: TGTGCCAGCAGGGGCAGGGGGCGGGAGACCCAGTACTTC. Protein sequence: CASRGRGRETQYF.

This rearrangement joins TRBV7-9 to TRBJ2-1, with 8 nucleotides matching TRBD2. The germline gives CDR1 SEHNR, CDR2 FQNEAQ (reference sequence). CDR3 size: 17 residues. The J segment lost 6 bases and the V segment lost 3 bases, leaving 13 bases of the junction unmatched. CDR3: CASSFYGGEKSGNEQFF. CDR3 nucleotide sequence: TGTGCCAGCAGCTTTTACGGGGGGGAGAAGAGTGGCAATGAGCAGTTCTTC.

This chain uses TRBV28 with TRBJ2-3; D is uncertain. CDR1 MDHEN and CDR2 SYDVKM come from the germline V gene. Deletions cut 6 bases from V and 4 bases from J, with 20 bases between. CDR3 size: 16 residues. CDR3 DNA: TGTGCCAGCAGCGCCCGAACCTCACGTCGAGCAGATACGCAGTATTTT. Translation gives CASSARTSRRADTQYF.

This rearrangement joins TRBV5-1 to TRBJ2-1, with 10 bases lining up with TRBD2. The CDR3 runs to 13 residues. Unmatched junction bases numbered 7, after V lost 9 bases and J lost 7 bases. CDR1 is SGHRS, CDR2 YFSETQ, per germline. CDR3 sequence (DNA): TGCGCCAACCTAGCGGGAGAGGTTAATGAGCAGTTCTTC. Residues: CANLAGEVNEQFF.

The chain links TRBV27 to TRBJ1-2; tentatively, D is TRBD1 (5 bases). In germline, CDR1 is MNHEY, CDR2 SMNVEV (reference sequence). V gave up 3 bases and J gave up 5 bases, with 13 bases separating them. The CDR3 contains 14 residues. This CDR3 is CASSFRQSAYGYTF. The CDR3 DNA reads TGTGCCAGCAGTTTCCGACAGAGCGCGTATGGCTACACCTTC.

The V gene is TRBV6-5, the J gene TRBJ2-2, with TRBD2 identical over 9 bases. Trimming cost V 6 bases and J 6 bases; bases outside gene matches: 8. Germline V CDR1 and CDR2: MNHEY, SVGAGI. CDR3 length: 15 amino acids. CDR3 DNA sequence: TGTGCCAGCAGGCCCGGGACTAGCATTCCCGGGGAGCTGTTTTTT. This codes for CASRPGTSIPGELFF.

The chain has TRBV11-3 and TRBJ1-1; D gene unclear. The CDR3 length is 13 residues. V was cut by 3 bases and J by 1 base, with 6 bases left in between. Germline CDR1 is SGHNT and CDR2 is YENEEA. The CDR3 loop is CASSFSGNTEAFF. CDR3 DNA: TGTGCCAGCAGCTTCTCCGGGAACACTGAAGCTTTCTTT.

The rearrangement joins TRBV12-3 or TRBV12-4 to TRBJ2-1; no firm D call. The V gene lost 2 bases and the J gene lost 4 bases, with 3 bases spanning the gap. The CDR3 covers 12 residues. The CDR3 region has the DNA TGTGCCAGCAGTTTATCATACAATGAGCAGTTCTTC. It encodes CASSLSYNEQFF.

V is TRBV19 and J is TRBJ2-2, with D possibly TRBD1 on 6 matching bases. Germline CDR1 reads LNHDA; CDR2 reads SQIVND (reference sequence). This CDR3 spans 15 amino acids. V lost 3 bases, J lost 5 bases, and 13 bases lay in between. The CDR3 region has the DNA TGTGCCAGTAGTATGTCAGGGGCCGGGACCGGGGAGCTGTTTTTT. Translated, it gives CASSMSGAGTGELFF.

The chain recombines TRBV15 with TRBJ2-3, with a tentative D call TRBD2 (5 bases). This CDR3 has 17 residues. Germline V CDR1 and CDR2: LNHNV, YYDKDF (reference sequence). V was trimmed by 0 bases and J by 6 bases, leaving 19 bases between them. Here the CDR3 reads CATSRERPTSSSDTQYF. As DNA, the CDR3 is TGTGCCACCAGCAGAGAAAGGCCTACTTCCTCTAGCGATACGCAGTATTTT.

The chain couples TRBV30 to TRBJ2-5, with a possible D match to TRBD2 (5 bases). Germline V gene data show CDR1 as GTSNPN and CDR2 as SVGIG (reference sequence). The CDR3 sequence is 13 residues long. V lost 3 bases, J lost 4 bases, and 12 bases lay in between. This chain's CDR3 is CAWSELVRETQYF. CDR3 coding DNA: TGTGCCTGGAGCGAACTAGTTAGAGAGACCCAGTACTTC.

The V gene is TRBV27, the J gene TRBJ1-3; a weak D match, TRBD1 (5 bases). Deletions cut 7 bases from V and 0 bases from J, with 10 bases between. The germline gives CDR1 MNHEY, CDR2 SMNVEV (reference sequence). This CDR3 spans 14 amino acids. Written as DNA, the CDR3 is TGTGCCAGCAAACAGGTGCTCTCTGGAAACACCATATATTTT. It yields the protein CASKQVLSGNTIYF.

The CDR3 DNA follows: TGTGCCAGCAGCTTCCGGGACAAGTACGATGAGCAGTTCTTC. It translates to CASSFRDKYDEQFF. The chain combines TRBV11-3 with TRBJ2-1; perhaps TRBD1 as D (6 bases). Trimming cost V 3 bases and J 8 bases, with 14 bases left between them. The CDR3 runs to 14 residues. The germline gives CDR1 SGHNT, CDR2 YENEEA. The variable domain in full, completed from reference TRBV11-3 and TRBJ2-1, reads EAGVVQSPRYKIIEKKQPVAFWCNPISGHNTLYWYLQNLGQGPELLIRYENEEAVDDSQLPKDRFSAERLKGVDSTLKIQPAELGDSAVYLCASSFRDKYDEQFFGPGTRLTVL.

Written as DNA, the CDR3 is TGTGCCAGCAGCCCCGACTTTGGCACAGATACGCAGTATTTT. Its translation is CASSPDFGTDTQYF. The chain uses TRBV7-3 and TRBJ2-3; D is unresolved. CDR3 length: 14 residues. From germline, CDR1 is SGHTA and CDR2 FQGTGA. V was pared by 5 bases and J by 1 base, with 10 bases between.

The J gene is TRBJ1-1, the V gene TRBV6-5, with D possibly TRBD1 on 6 matching bases. Germline CDR1 reads MNHEY; CDR2 reads SVGAGI. This CDR3 region has 14 residues. Trimming stripped 5 bases from V and 2 bases from J, with 12 bases between. The CDR3, as DNA: TGTGCCAGCAGTACCCGGACAGCCAACACTGAAGCTTTCTTT. This gives the protein CASSTRTANTEAFF.

The rearrangement links TRBV9 to TRBJ1-2; 9 positions agree with TRBD1. J lost 7 bases, V lost 3 bases, and 4 bases had no gene match. The CDR3 runs to 13 residues. The germline V gene has CDR1 SGDLS and CDR2 YYNGEE. The CDR3: CASSAPGQGGYTF. CDR3 nucleotide sequence: TGTGCCAGCAGCGCGCCGGGACAGGGTGGCTACACCTTC.

The gene calls are TRBV6-5 and TRBJ1-2; 7 positions match TRBD1. This CDR3 has 13 residues. Germline V gene sequence: CDR1 MNHEY, CDR2 SVGAGI. V lost 4 bases and J lost 4; bases outside the gene matches: 3. CDR3 loop: CASSSRQGYGYTF. CDR3 in DNA: TGTGCCAGCAGTTCAAGACAGGGCTATGGCTACACCTTC.

The chain joins TRBV11-2 to TRBJ2-2; D gene uncertain. V was pared by 5 bases and J by 6 bases, with 13 bases between. This CDR3 comprises 14 residues. The germline V gene has CDR1 SGHAT and CDR2 FQNNGV. As DNA, the CDR3 is TGTGCCAGCAGCCCCCTCGTCTATTCCGGGGAGCTGTTTTTT. It specifies CASSPLVYSGELFF. Full variable domain (rest looked up from reference TRBV11-2 and TRBJ2-2): EAGVAQSPRYKIIEKRQSVAFWCNPISGHATLYWYQQILGQGPKLLIQFQNNGVVDDSQLPKDRFSAERLKGVDSTLKIQPAKLEDSAVYLCASSPLVYSGELFFGEGSRLTVL.